The present T cell receptor beta chain was sequenced within a study of blood T cell repertoires in COVID-19. Some clones are missing from TCRdb's copy, which holds only in-frame ones; the method was immunoSEQ multiplex PCR. The top ten hold roughly 5.6% of the sample, which has 99,000 or so clones, 90% to 95% seen once. The CDR3 length is 16 residues. The germline gives CDR1 LGHNA, CDR2 YSLEER. V gave up 3 bases and J gave up 4 bases, with 18 bases separating them. V is TRBV4-3 and J is TRBJ1-1, with a possible D match to TRBD1 (5 bases). The sequence was collected from a human donor in a cohort sampled during active COVID-19. Specimen: peripheral blood. The CDR3 sequence is CASSQLTGHPPTEAFF. CDR3 bases: TGCGCCAGCAGCCAGTTAACAGGCCACCCCCCCACTGAAGCTTTCTTT.